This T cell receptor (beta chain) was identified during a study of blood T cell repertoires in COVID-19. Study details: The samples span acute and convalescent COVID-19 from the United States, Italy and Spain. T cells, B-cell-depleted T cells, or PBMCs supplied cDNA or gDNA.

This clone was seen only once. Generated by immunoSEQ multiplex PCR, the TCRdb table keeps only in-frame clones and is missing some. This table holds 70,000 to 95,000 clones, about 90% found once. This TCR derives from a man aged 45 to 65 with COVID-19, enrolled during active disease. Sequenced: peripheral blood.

The CDR3 here is CASSLAFWDKNTDTQYF. CDR3 coding DNA: TGTGCCAGCAGCTTGGCCTTCTGGGACAAAAACACAGATACGCAGTATTTT. The chain has TRBV5-8 and TRBJ2-3, with D perhaps matching TRBD1 (6 bases). The CDR3 extends over 17 amino acids. The V gene lost 0 bases and the J gene lost 2 bases, with 16 bases spanning the gap. The germline CDR1 and CDR2 sequences are SGHTS and YDEGEE.